This T cell receptor beta chain was observed in a study of CD8+CD57+ T cells in acquired aplastic anemia. TCR beta VDJ and CDR3 profiles were obtained from a genomic DNA template. TCRdb ran MiXCR on the reads and lists one entry per CDR3 protein. This sample has under 200,000 distinct CDR3 sequences, with roughly 47% found just once. Ten or more counts support this clonotype. This receptor was identified in a human donor in good health. The source material was sorted CD4+, CD8+, or CD8+CD57+ T cells (not recorded which) from PBMCs.

The CDR3 reads CSAWGQGEQYF. As DNA, the CDR3 is TGCAGTGCTTGGGGACAGGGCGAGCAGTACTTC. This chain links TRBV20-1 with TRBJ2-7, with TRBD1 identical over 9 bases. The CDR3 contains 11 residues. The V and J ends lost 5 bases and 6 bases, in that order; junction bases with no gene match: 2. Germline lookup yields CDR1 DFQATT and CDR2 SNEGSKA (reference sequence).